This T cell receptor (beta chain) was sequenced for a study of blood T cell repertoires in COVID-19 (TCRdb year 2020). Concerning the study at large: The collaborator samples originated in the United States, Italy and Spain and spanned the acute and convalescent phases of COVID-19. The dataset comprised deeply sampled blood TCRbeta repertoires from subjects exposed to, actively infected with, or recovered from COVID-19. Nearly every sample came with metadata listing a de-identified subject ID, COVID-19 status, age in years and sex. The samples were drawn from two sources: the first 160 participants of the ongoing ImmuneRACE study, and 1,000 to 1,500 subjects contributed by 6 global collaborators. Where HLA class I and class II types were available, the types were taken from metadata supplied by the sample provider, not from assay-based typing. A freely available public database, intended as a resource for researchers studying the immune response to SARS-CoV-2, is where the repertoires were released. The material from the prospective study consisted of cDNA or gDNA derived from T cells, B-cell-depleted T cells, or PBMCs.

A note on this clone: Its antigen is still unknown. Within one base of it there is no much larger clone, and no base qualities were kept.

Participants in the prospective study were aged about 18 to 90 years, lived in about two dozen United States geographic areas, and enrolled through a virtual design. In the prospective study, participants were assigned to cohorts based on the clinical history participants reported in a screening survey and a study questionnaire. For ImmuneRACE Cohort 3, a participant was defined as recovered based on two consecutive negative NP/OP PCR tests, clearance by a healthcare professional, or resolution of symptoms. Each participant in the prospective study had whole blood, serum and a nasopharyngeal or oropharyngeal swab collected by mobile phlebotomists. Over a roughly 2-month period, participants in the prospective study had the option of providing additional blood draws and questionnaires. Blood samples from the prospective study were shipped frozen or at room temperature prior to DNA extraction. Paper-wide results and their limitations: How much clinical and demographic metadata was included differed by source and by participant, and the metadata was provided uncurated.

TCRbeta CDR3 regions were amplified from genomic DNA by means of the immunoSEQ Assay, a bias-controlled multiplex PCR. For the original study's pipeline: The number of nucleated cells in each sample was estimated by amplification of reference gene primers within the assay. To quantify the absolute abundance of each unique TCRbeta CDR3 rearrangement, sequence reads were collapsed and filtered. Productive Simpson clonality was computed per sample as the square root of Simpson's diversity index over productive rearrangements. TCRdb stores this immuneACCESS table with in-frame sequences only. Part of the clones is absent; in the studies checked, under half of the shortfall reflects unresolved V genes, and no reason is known for the rest. Clone size and the V and J calls come from that table; the DNA yielded D and trimming. The sample table records about 180,000 clones; 88% of these occur just once. About 9.4% of the sample is held by the ten biggest clonotypes.

V and J lose 6 bases and 2 bases, and a span of 14 bases separates them. There are 16 amino acids in the CDR3, from cysteine to phenylalanine inclusive. The retained sequence is limited to the CDR3, 48 bases, with the frame set at the first base. From the germline V gene, CDR1 is MDHEN and CDR2 is SYDVKM. Sequencing was carried out using PBMCs or T cells enriched from blood (not recorded which). The sequence links TRBV28 to TRBJ2-6, and the D gene may be TRBD2, 7 bases matching. This TCR derives from a woman aged 18-35 years who had recovered from COVID-19. Here is the DNA: TGTGCCAGCAGCTGGGCGGGGGCTGCTGGGGCCAACGTCCTGACTTTC. This gives the protein CASSWAGAAGANVLTF.